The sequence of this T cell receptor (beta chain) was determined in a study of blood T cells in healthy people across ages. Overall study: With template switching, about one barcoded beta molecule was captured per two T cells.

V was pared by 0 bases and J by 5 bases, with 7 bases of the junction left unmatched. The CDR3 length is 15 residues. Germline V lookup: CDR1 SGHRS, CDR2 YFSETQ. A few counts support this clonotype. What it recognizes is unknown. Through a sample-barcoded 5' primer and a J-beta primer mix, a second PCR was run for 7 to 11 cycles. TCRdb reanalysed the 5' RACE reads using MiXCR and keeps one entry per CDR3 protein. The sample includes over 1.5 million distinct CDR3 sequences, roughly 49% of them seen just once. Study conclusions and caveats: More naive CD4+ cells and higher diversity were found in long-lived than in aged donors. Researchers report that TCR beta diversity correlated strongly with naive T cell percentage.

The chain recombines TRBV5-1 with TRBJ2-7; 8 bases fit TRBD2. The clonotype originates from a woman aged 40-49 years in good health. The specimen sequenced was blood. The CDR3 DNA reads TGCGCCAGCAGCTTGGTGGGGACTAGTCTTGACGAGCAGTACTTC. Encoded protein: CASSLVGTSLDEQYF.